Below are 28 T cell receptor beta chains sequenced from a single sample in a study of blood T cells in healthy people across ages. With a J-beta primer mix and a sample-barcoded 5' primer, a second PCR ran roughly 7 to 11 cycles. Using its own MiXCR run on the 5' RACE reads, TCRdb lists one record per CDR3 protein. The table has more than 600,000 distinct CDR3 sequences, roughly 25% seen once; the top ten hold more than 7.5%. This same sample was also part of a study on T cells of mothers and their children.

The sequencing input was blood. These receptors were taken from a boy younger than 18 in good health.

The rearrangement joins TRBV20-1 to TRBJ2-7; D possibly corresponds to TRBD2 (5 bases). The length of the CDR3 is 13 residues. V lost 5 bases, J lost 3 bases, and 14 bases lay in between. Germline V gives CDR1 DFQATT, CDR2 SNEGSKA (reference sequence). The CDR3 protein is CSAGPGGYYEQYF. The CDR3, as DNA: TGCAGTGCTGGCCCTGGCGGGTACTACGAGCAGTACTTC.

This chain links TRBV7-2 with TRBJ2-1; 7 positions agree with TRBD2. Unmatched junction bases numbered 12, after V lost 3 bases and J lost 7 bases. Germline V CDR1 and CDR2: SGHTA, FQGNSA. The CDR3 length is 16 residues. The CDR3 DNA reads TGTGCCAGCAGCTTGTTTGGGGGAGGGGCTATGAATGAGCAGTTCTTC. This sequence encodes CASSLFGGGAMNEQFF. Full variable domain (remainder filled in from reference TRBV7-2 and TRBJ2-1): GAGVSQSPSNKVTEKGKDVELRCDPISGHTALYWYRQSLGQGLEFLIYFQGNSAPDKSGLPSDRFSAERTGGSVSTLTIQRTQQEDSAVYLCASSLFGGGAMNEQFFGPGTRLTVL.

For the CDR3, the DNA is TGTGCCAGCATCAGGACCGGGACAGGGCATGGCTACACCTTC. This codes for CASIRTGTGHGYTF. The chain uses TRBV3-1 and TRBJ1-2; 9 bases map to TRBD1. The CDR3 totals 14 residues. Germline assignment: CDR1 LGHDT and CDR2 YNNKEL (reference sequence). Losses at the gene ends were 7 bases for V and 6 bases for J; bases not matched to a gene: 9.

With respect to this clonotype: One junction end does not reproduce the germline sequence, and a read error may be involved. V gene TRBV28 combines with J gene TRBJ2-5; 9 nucleotides align to TRBD1. This CDR3 has 16 amino acids. The germline V gene has CDR1 MDHEN and CDR2 SYDVKM. The CDR3 sequence: CASRQPGTGTREAQYF. CDR3 DNA: TGTGCCAGCAGGCAGCCCGGGACAGGGACCCGAGAGGCCCAGTACTTC.

The chain carries TRBV7-6 and TRBJ2-1; TRBD2 agrees at 7 bases. Trimming cost V 3 bases and J 3 bases; bases outside gene matches: 8. The CDR3 consists of 16 residues. CDR1 is SGHVS and CDR2 is FNYEAQ in the germline V gene. The chain's CDR3 is CASSLGGAGIYNEQFF. The CDR3 DNA is TGTGCCAGCAGCTTGGGAGGGGCAGGGATCTACAATGAGCAGTTCTTC. Variable domain in full (rest from reference TRBV7-6 and TRBJ2-1): GAGVSQSPRYKVTKRGQDVALRCDPISGHVSLYWYRQALGQGPEFLTYFNYEAQQDKSGLPNDRFSAERPEGSISTLTIQRTEQRDSAMYRCASSLGGAGIYNEQFFGPGTRLTVL.

CDR3 in amino acids: CASSQDNLQGAYEQYF. In nucleotides, the CDR3 is TGTGCCAGCAGCCAAGATAATCTACAGGGGGCATACGAGCAGTACTTC. The J gene is TRBJ2-7, the V gene TRBV4-2; 9 bases line up with TRBD1. The CDR3 length is 16 residues. V shed 0 bases and J 4 bases; nucleotides not matched to a gene: 7. In germline, CDR1 is LGHNA, CDR2 YNFKEQ.

This clonotype was detected only a few times. Written as DNA, the CDR3 is TGTGCCAGCAGCCCCGGACTAGCGGGGGGGACCTACAATGAGCAGTTCTTC. Its translation: CASSPGLAGGTYNEQFF. This rearrangement joins TRBV7-2 to TRBJ2-1; 15 bases are shared with TRBD2. The V segment lost 5 bases and the J segment 2 bases; nucleotides outside the gene matches: 4. This CDR3 is 17 amino acids long. Germline V gives CDR1 SGHTA, CDR2 FQGNSA.

The chain is built from TRBV7-9 and TRBJ2-7; D gene ambiguous. Per germline, CDR1 SEHNR and CDR2 FQNEAQ (reference sequence). Trimming shortened V by 5 bases and J by 6 bases, and 14 bases separated the two germline ends. The CDR3 has 13 residues. Here the CDR3 DNA reads TGTGCCAGCAGCGTGCTGATCAGCCCCGAGCAGTACTTC. Translating it yields CASSVLISPEQYF.

The rearrangement links TRBV27 to TRBJ2-1, with TRBD2 matching over 7 bases. This CDR3 has 16 amino acids. Trimming took 5 bases from V and 2 from J; bases not matched to a gene: 9. Germline V gene data show CDR1 as MNHEY and CDR2 as SMNVEV (reference sequence). The CDR3 is CASSPGRGIAYNEQFF. For the CDR3, the DNA is TGTGCCAGCAGTCCGGGGCGGGGGATAGCCTACAATGAGCAGTTCTTC.

In regard to this clonotype: At one end, the junction sequence differs from germline, possibly due to a read error. The rearrangement links TRBV11-2 to TRBJ2-7; tentatively, D is TRBD2 (5 bases). This CDR3 comprises 12 residues. In germline, CDR1 is SGHAT, CDR2 FQNNGV. Here the CDR3 reads CASSLFSGEQYF. CDR3 bases: TGCGCCAGCAGCTTATTTTCGGGGGAGCAGTACTTC.

This clonotype was seen once. The chain combines TRBV7-3 with TRBJ1-2, with 8 bases aligning to TRBD1. Losses at the gene ends were 5 bases for V and 5 bases for J; bases not matched to a gene: 10. The CDR3 loop spans 15 amino acids. In germline, CDR1 is SGHTA, CDR2 FQGTGA. The CDR3 sequence: CASSGTGESEYGYTF. The CDR3 DNA follows: TGTGCCAGCAGCGGGACAGGCGAATCAGAATATGGCTACACCTTC.

V gene TRBV7-2 combines with J gene TRBJ2-5; TRBD2 agrees at 12 bases. CDR1 and CDR2 from the germline V gene are SGHTA and FQGNSA. Germline trimming cut 6 bases from V and 1 base from J; bases unmatched to any gene: 6. The CDR3 sequence is 16 residues long. CDR3 amino acids: CASSWGLAGFQETQYF. The CDR3 nucleotides are TGTGCCAGCAGTTGGGGACTAGCGGGTTTCCAAGAGACCCAGTACTTC.

This chain uses TRBV28 with TRBJ2-1; TRBD1 agrees at 8 bases. Germline CDR1 reads MDHEN; CDR2 reads SYDVKM. V lost 2 bases to trimming and J lost 3 bases; unmatched junction nucleotides: 9. This CDR3 is built from 17 residues. CDR3 in DNA: TGTGCCAGCAGTTTAGGATACTACAGGGGGATCTACAATGAGCAGTTCTTC. It codes for CASSLGYYRGIYNEQFF.

This clonotype has only a few counts. The chain carries TRBV29-1 and TRBJ2-5, with a possible D match to TRBD1 (6 bases). CDR3 size: 13 residues. Trimming shortened V by 3 bases and J by 2 bases, and 10 bases separated the two germline ends. Germline V lookup: CDR1 SQVTM, CDR2 ANQGSEA. CDR3 in amino acids: CSVDWTAQETQYF. The DNA for the CDR3 is TGCAGCGTTGACTGGACAGCGCAAGAGACCCAGTACTTC. The full variable domain, with the rest looked up from reference TRBV29-1 and TRBJ2-5, is SAVISQKPSRDICQRGTSLTIQCQVDSQVTMMFWYRQQPGQSLTLIATANQGSEATYESGFVIDKFPISRPNLTFSTLTVSNMSPEDSSIYLCSVDWTAQETQYFGPGTRLLVL.

J is TRBJ2-5 and V is TRBV29-1, with 7 bases aligning to TRBD1. The end of the DNA aligns better with TRBJ2-1, so the J call may be wrong. CDR3 size: 15 residues. Germline V gene data show CDR1 as SQVTM and CDR2 as ANQGSEA. CDR3 protein: CSVAGPGSRGNEQFF. DNA for the CDR3: TGCAGCGTTGCGGGTCCGGGTTCCAGGGGGAATGAGCAGTTCTTC.

The V gene is TRBV20-1, the J gene TRBJ1-5; possible D gene TRBD1, 5 bases. Germline V gene lookup returns CDR1 DFQATT and CDR2 SNEGSKA (reference sequence). Trimming shortened V by 7 bases and J by 6 bases, and 25 bases separated the two germline ends. This CDR3 contains 16 residues. The CDR3 sequence: CSVSGYSRGVSQPQHF. CDR3 nucleotide sequence: TGCAGTGTTTCGGGCTACTCTAGGGGCGTAAGTCAGCCCCAGCATTTT.

This clonotype appeared a few times. The V call is TRBV9, the J call TRBJ2-3; 7 bases are a match to TRBD1. Germline lookup yields CDR1 SGDLS and CDR2 YYNGEE. Trimming cost V 0 bases and J 6 bases; bases outside gene matches: 7. The CDR3 covers 15 residues. CDR3 DNA sequence: TGTGCCAGCAGCGTAGGGGACAGATCCTCGGATACGCAGTATTTT. Its translation: CASSVGDRSSDTQYF.

The sample holds a few counts of this clonotype. The chain is built from TRBV2 and TRBJ2-3; TRBD1 matches at 8 bases. CDR3 size: 16 residues. Germline loops: CDR1 SNHLY, CDR2 FYNNEI. V trimming: 4 bases; J trimming: 2 bases; junction bases outside the gene matches: 8. CDR3 region: CASSGGTGGTTDTQYF. CDR3 coding DNA: TGTGCCAGCAGTGGGGGGACAGGAGGAACCACAGATACGCAGTATTTT.

J is TRBJ2-5 and V is TRBV28, with TRBD2 identical over 9 bases. The J call may not be correct, given that the DNA end is closer to TRBJ2-1. The CDR3 spans 14 residues. Germline lookup yields CDR1 MDHEN and CDR2 SYDVKM. CDR3 in DNA: TGTGCCAGCATACCTCCCCTAGCGGGGTCTGAGCAGTTCTTC. This gives the protein CASIPPLAGSEQFF.

The chain employs TRBV7-6 and TRBJ2-3, with 8 positions matching TRBD2. Germline V gene data show CDR1 as SGHVS and CDR2 as FNYEAQ. The trim removed 0 bases at V and 3 bases at J, leaving 5 bases unmatched. The CDR3 is 16 residues long. The CDR3 DNA reads as TGTGCCAGCAGCTTAGCAGGGGGACTAGTAACAGATACGCAGTATTTT. Translating gives CASSLAGGLVTDTQYF.

The rearrangement uses TRBV5-1 and TRBJ2-2; D is unresolved. Looked up from germline, CDR1 is SGHRS and CDR2 is YFSETQ. This CDR3 is built from 12 residues. V lost 7 bases and J 3 bases, leaving 7 bases between the germline ends. The DNA of the CDR3 is TGCGCCAGCGGCAGTGACACCGGGGAGCTGTTTTTT. It specifies CASGSDTGELFF.

This clonotype was detected only a few times. The CDR3 region is CASSLVGEGYTF. In nucleotides, the CDR3 is TGTGCCAGCAGCTTAGTTGGGGAAGGCTACACCTTC. The chain has TRBV7-9 and TRBJ1-2; D unresolved. Trimming took off 1 base at V and 8 bases at J, with 8 bases between the two ends. Germline-derived CDR1 and CDR2 are SEHNR and FQNEAQ (reference sequence). The CDR3 spans 12 residues.

This clonotype has just a few counts. The chain couples TRBV4-1 to TRBJ1-4, with D perhaps matching TRBD1 (6 bases). With 2 bases removed from V and 2 bases from J, the gap between germline ends came to 12 bases. CDR1 is MGHRA, CDR2 YSYEKL, per germline. The CDR3 extends over 16 amino acids. The CDR3 DNA reads as TGCGCCAGCAGCCAATATTCAGGGGCGACTAATGAAAAACTGTTTTTT. Translated, it gives CASSQYSGATNEKLFF.

The genes are TRBV10-3 and TRBJ2-1; 7 bases match TRBD2. The length of the CDR3 is 16 residues. V lost 3 bases to trimming and J lost 2 bases; unmatched junction nucleotides: 7. CDR1 and CDR2 from the germline V gene are ENHRY and SYGVKD. CDR3 sequence (DNA): TGTGCCATCAGTGAAAATGGACTAGGTGCCTACAATGAGCAGTTCTTC. Translating it yields CAISENGLGAYNEQFF.

The gene calls are TRBV3-1 and TRBJ2-5; 9 positions agree with TRBD1. The DNA end is more similar to TRBJ2-1, so the J call may be wrong. CDR1 and CDR2 from the germline V gene are LGHDT and YNNKEL (reference sequence). This CDR3 comprises 15 residues. The CDR3 region has the DNA TGTGCCAGCAGCCAGGCCAAGACAGGGGGTGCTGAGCAGTTCTTC. It encodes CASSQAKTGGAEQFF.

There are a few counts of this clonotype. This may arise from a read error, as a much more abundant clone is one base away. This chain uses TRBV6-6 with TRBJ2-7; 8 nucleotides line up with TRBD1. J lost 1 base, V lost 4 bases, and 6 bases had no gene match. CDR1 and CDR2 (germline): MNHNY, SVGAGI (reference sequence). The CDR3 sequence is 15 residues long. This CDR3 is CASSSPGQVSYEQYF. Written as DNA, the CDR3 is TGTGCCAGCAGTTCCCCGGGACAGGTGTCCTACGAGCAGTACTTC.

The chain employs TRBV7-9 and TRBJ2-1; D uncertain. This CDR3 is built from 14 residues. V was pared by 5 bases and J by 5 bases, with 13 bases between. Per germline, CDR1 SEHNR and CDR2 FQNEAQ (reference sequence). In DNA form, the CDR3 reads TGTGCCAGCAGCGAGGACGGCCGGAACAATGAGCAGTTCTTC. This codes for CASSEDGRNNEQFF. Together with reference TRBV7-9 and TRBJ2-1, the CDR3 gives the full variable domain: DTGVSQNPRHKITKRGQNVTFRCDPISEHNRLYWYRQTLGQGPEFLTYFQNEAQLEKSRLLSDRFSAERPKGSFSTLEIQRTEQGDSAMYLCASSEDGRNNEQFFGPGTRLTVL.

The chain carries TRBV28 and TRBJ1-2, with 8 bases matching TRBD1. Germline trimming cut 9 bases from V and 6 bases from J; bases unmatched to any gene: 6. Germline CDR1 MDHEN, CDR2 SYDVKM. This CDR3 spans 12 amino acids. CDR3 region: CASLTGGHGYTF. For the CDR3, the DNA is TGTGCCAGTCTAACAGGGGGTCATGGCTACACCTTC.